The rows below give T cell receptor beta chains drawn from one sample of a study of EBV T-cell therapy then PD-1 blockade in nasopharyngeal carcinoma. What these receptors recognize is not known. Clones were sequenced by immunoSEQ multiplex PCR, and TCRdb holds only the in-frame ones, with some missing. The sample includes 20,000 to 25,000 clones, under 90% of them seen just once. The sample here was CD8+ T cells from blood, taken at day -245 from a patient whose treatment included autologous EBV-specific T cells and nivolumab. Receptor source: a man aged 35 to 55 with nasopharyngeal carcinoma. The CDR3 runs from the conserved cysteine through the conserved F or W. Fields, in order: D gene, J gene, clone size, V gene, CDR3 protein, CDR3 DNA. D genes are given only for firm matches. Clone size is shown for a subset of rows, as once, few, many or a class of expanded clone.

>NA|TRBJ2-7|NA|TRBV12-3/TRBV12-4
CASSQTTGNEQYF
TGTGCCAGCAGCCAGACAACAGGGAACGAGCAGTACTTC
>TRBD1|TRBJ1-1|NA|TRBV6-4
CASSDSIEGATEAFF
TGTGCCAGCAGTGACTCGATTGAGGGGGCAACTGAAGCTTTCTTT
>NA|TRBJ1-1|NA|TRBV9
CASSDGRNTEAFF
TGTGCCAGCAGCGACGGCAGAAACACTGAAGCTTTCTTT
>NA|TRBJ2-6|NA|TRBV6-6
CASSPYRVAGANVLTF
TGTGCCAGCAGTCCCTACAGGGTCGCTGGGGCCAACGTCCTGACTTTC
>TRBD1|TRBJ1-3|NA|TRBV15
CATSRDPMAGQGGGNTIYF
TGTGCCACCAGCAGAGATCCCATGGCGGGACAGGGGGGTGGAAACACCATATATTTT
>NA|TRBJ1-6|NA|TRBV3-1/TRBV3-2
CASSPYSYNSPLHF
TGTGCCAGCAGCCCCTACTCCTATAATTCACCCCTCCACTTT
>TRBD1|TRBJ2-5|NA|TRBV5-1
CASSWPPGQGNYETQYF
TGCGCCAGCAGCTGGCCCCCGGGACAGGGGAATTACGAGACCCAGTACTTC
>TRBD1|TRBJ2-1|NA|TRBV25-1
CASAHRQGPYNEQFF
TGTGCCAGCGCCCATAGACAGGGACCTTACAATGAGCAGTTCTTC
>NA|TRBJ2-1|few|TRBV4-2
CASSQDGGGPYNEQFF
TGTGCCAGCAGCCAAGATGGGGGGGGGCCCTACAATGAGCAGTTCTTC
>NA|TRBJ1-6|NA|TRBV27
CASTSPGPHSPLHF
TGTGCCAGCACCAGCCCAGGCCCCCATTCACCCCTCCACTTT
>NA|TRBJ2-2|medium-sized|TRBV29-1
CSFLTGYTGELFF
TGCAGCTTCCTTACAGGGTACACCGGGGAGCTGTTTTTT
>TRBD1|TRBJ2-1|NA|TRBV6-1
CASSELTGAIDEQFF
TGTGCCAGCAGTGAGCTGACAGGGGCAATCGATGAGCAGTTCTTC
>NA|TRBJ2-7|few|TRBV6-2/TRBV6-3
CASSYSSESYEQYF
TGTGCCAGCAGTTACTCGTCTGAATCCTACGAGCAGTACTTC
>NA|TRBJ2-3|NA|TRBV7-9
CASSPPGGPADTQYF
TGTGCCAGCAGCCCCCCCGGGGGGCCCGCAGATACGCAGTATTTT
>NA|TRBJ1-4|NA|TRBV7-2
CASSLEVSYLNEKLFF
TGTGCCAGCAGCTTAGAAGTTTCCTACTTGAATGAAAAACTGTTTTTT
>TRBD2|TRBJ2-3|NA|TRBV9
CASSVVGLAGGSSDTQYF
TGTGCCAGCAGCGTAGTAGGGCTAGCGGGGGGATCGTCAGATACGCAGTATTTT
>NA|TRBJ2-7|NA|TRBV9
CASSVEGGEQYF
TGTGCCAGCAGCGTAGAAGGGGGCGAGCAGTACTTC
>NA|TRBJ2-4|NA|TRBV7-9
CASSLGTYSAKNIQYF
TGTGCCAGCAGCTTAGGGACATACTCAGCCAAAAACATTCAGTACTTC
>NA|TRBJ2-1|NA|TRBV28
CASSPLHQGSSYNEQFF
TGTGCCAGCAGCCCCTTGCACCAGGGGAGCTCCTACAATGAGCAGTTCTTC
>TRBD1|TRBJ1-2|NA|TRBV5-4
CASSSHTGTGVYGYTF
TGTGCCAGCAGCTCTCATACCGGGACAGGGGTCTATGGCTACACCTTC
>TRBD1|TRBJ1-5|NA|TRBV6-4
CASSETGGGNQPQHF
TGTGCCAGCAGTGAGACAGGGGGCGGCAATCAGCCCCAGCATTTT
>TRBD1|TRBJ1-5|NA|TRBV5-6
CASSRGTGGVGNQPQHF
TGTGCCAGCAGCCGCGGGACAGGGGGAGTGGGCAATCAGCCCCAGCATTTT
>TRBD1|TRBJ2-1|once|TRBV12-3/TRBV12-4
CASSLPTGREQFF
TGTGCCAGCAGTTTGCCGACAGGGCGTGAGCAGTTCTTC
>NA|TRBJ1-1|NA|TRBV5-4
CASSLTRGGTEAFF
TGTGCCAGCAGCCTAACGAGGGGGGGGACTGAAGCTTTCTTT
>NA|TRBJ2-3|NA|TRBV4-3
CASSQRGAATDTQYF
TGCGCCAGCAGCCAACGGGGGGCGGCTACAGATACGCAGTATTTT
>TRBD1|TRBJ1-6|few|TRBV7-9
CASSHKSRDRGSPLHF
TGTGCCAGCAGTCATAAAAGCCGGGACAGGGGTTCACCCCTCCACTTT
>NA|TRBJ2-7|NA|TRBV9
CASSPGGGNYEQYF
TGTGCCAGCAGCCCAGGGGGAGGGAACTACGAGCAGTACTTC